This is a list of T cell receptor beta chains from one sample in a study of control samples from healthy donors and cancer patients. Produced via immunoSEQ multiplex PCR; TCRdb's table is partial and in-frame only. The table records 89,000 or so clones, more than 75% of them present only once. The sample comprised blood. These receptors were obtained from a man aged 50 or older in good health. Each CDR3 is given with its conserved first and last residue. The D gene is left open where the match is weak. Size is omitted from some rows. Given values are once, few, many or a class for expanded clones.

CASSITAAGSSYNSPLHF TGTGCCAGTAGTATTACGGCGGCAGGGAGCTCCTATAATTCACCCCTCCACTTT 18 . . TRBJ1-6 TRBV19
CASSTIGGGNEKLFF TGTGCCAGTAGTACGATCGGGGGCGGAAATGAAAAACTGTTTTTT 15 . . TRBJ1-4 TRBV19
CASSELTGELFF TGTGCCAGCAGTGAACTGACCGGGGAGCTGTTTTTT 12 few . TRBJ2-2 TRBV25-1
CASSENTGGNEQFF TGTGCCAGCAGTGAAAACACAGGGGGCAATGAGCAGTTCTTC 14 . TRBD1 TRBJ2-1 TRBV6-1
CASSFDMTYGYTF TGCGCCAGCAGCTTCGACATGACCTATGGCTACACCTTC 13 . . TRBJ1-2 TRBV5-1
CASSQGQGSNQPQHF TGTGCCAGCTCTCAGGGACAGGGGAGCAATCAGCCCCAGCATTTT 15 . TRBD1 TRBJ1-5 TRBV2
CASRGLAGDPAGELFF TGCGCCAGCAGGGGACTAGCGGGGGATCCCGCCGGGGAGCTGTTTTTT 16 . TRBD2 TRBJ2-2 TRBV5-1
CASNTFGDKNQPQHF TGTGCCAGCAACACTTTCGGGGACAAAAATCAGCCCCAGCATTTT 15 few . TRBJ1-5 TRBV2
CASSPTSAGKETQYF TGTGCCAGCAGCCCTACTAGCGCGGGGAAAGAGACCCAGTACTTC 15 . TRBD2 TRBJ2-5 TRBV3-1/TRBV3-2
CASSQEGQGEAYEQYF TGTGCCAGCAGCCAGGAAGGACAGGGCGAAGCCTACGAGCAGTACTTC 16 . TRBD1 TRBJ2-7 TRBV4-2
CASSKASGGRTDTQYF TGTGCCAGCAGCAAAGCTAGCGGGGGCCGCACAGATACGCAGTATTTT 16 . . TRBJ2-3 TRBV21-1
CATSGTAFNSPLHF TGTGCCACCAGCGGGACGGCGTTTAATTCACCCCTCCACTTT 14 . . TRBJ1-6 TRBV15
CASSRGTGGVLSTEAFF TGCGCCAGCAGCCGAGGGACAGGGGGCGTATTATCCACTGAAGCTTTCTTT 17 . TRBD1 TRBJ1-1 TRBV5-1
CASSLNRDGYGYTF TGTGCCAGCAGTTTAAACAGGGACGGCTATGGCTACACCTTC 14 . . TRBJ1-2 TRBV6-5
CATSDRRTGRTGELFF TGTGCCACCAGTGACCGCCGGACTGGAAGGACCGGGGAGCTGTTTTTT 16 . . TRBJ2-2 TRBV24-1
CASSMLWVVSGNTIYF TGCGCCAGCAGCATGTTGTGGGTCGTCTCTGGAAACACCATATATTTT 16 . . TRBJ1-3 TRBV4-1
CASSPSGMVQETQYF TGCGCCAGCAGCCCTAGCGGGATGGTCCAAGAGACCCAGTACTTC 15 . TRBD2 TRBJ2-5 TRBV5-1
CASSQADTYGYTF TGCGCCAGCAGCCAAGCGGACACCTATGGCTACACCTTC 13 . . TRBJ1-2 TRBV4-3
CASSLEETQYF TGCGCCAGCAGCTTGGAGGAGACCCAGTACTTC 11 . . TRBJ2-5 TRBV5-1
CASSTRTGHTYNEQFF TGTGCCAGCAGCACGAGGACAGGACATACCTACAATGAGCAGTTCTTC 16 few TRBD1 TRBJ2-1 TRBV5-4
CASSHKYNEQFF TGTGCCAGCAGCCATAAATACAATGAGCAGTTCTTC 12 . . TRBJ2-1 TRBV3-1/TRBV3-2
CASSHPNTGGRYQETQYF TGTGCCAGCAGCCACCCAAATACAGGGGGCCGGTACCAAGAGACCCAGTACTTC 18 . TRBD1 TRBJ2-5 TRBV3-1/TRBV3-2
CASSRLAGGQSSYEQYF TGTGCCAGCAGCCGACTAGCGGGAGGGCAGAGCTCCTACGAGCAGTACTTC 17 . TRBD2 TRBJ2-7 TRBV9
CASSLGHLNTEAFF TGCGCCAGCAGCTTGGGACATTTGAACACTGAAGCTTTCTTT 14 once . TRBJ1-1 TRBV5-1
CASNTDREVEAFF TGTGCCAGCAATACCGACAGGGAAGTTGAAGCTTTCTTT 13 once TRBD1 TRBJ1-1 TRBV12-3/TRBV12-4